This T cell receptor beta chain was retrieved from a study of persistence of HIV-infected CD4 T cells (TCRdb year 2020). For the wider study: The study isolated CMV- and HIV-1 Gag-responding CD4+ T cells from ART-treated individuals to examine antigen-driven clonal expansion of HIV-1-infected cells. The median time the participants had spent on suppressive ART was eight to nine years. For the TCR cluster analysis across participants, 8 or 9 participants were included for CMV and more than five participants for Gag. Peripheral blood samples of up to roughly 180 mL were taken at multiple time points, with the exception of two participants who underwent leukapheresis at a single time point. Proviral sequencing was used to assess clonality among infected cells, whereas TCRbeta sequencing gauged the clonality of all cells within each sorted population.

What the work shows at the level of the full study, not this receptor alone: Significantly lower TCRbeta richness was observed in CMV- and Gag-responding cells than in anti-CD3/anti-CD28-responding cells, and higher oligoclonality was observed in CMV-responding cells than in CD3/CD28-stimulated and Gag-responding cells. Bulk TCR analyses could not be limited to the rare CMV-responding cells that actually contained HIV-1 proviruses. Only a small number of individuals took part in the study, and only a limited range of antigens was tested. TCR oligoclonality correlated with proviral oligoclonality within the same sorted populations. Degenerate expanded CDR3beta sequences were enriched in antigen-responding cells, suggesting convergent selection of CD4+ responses to CMV and Gag.

TCRbeta repertoires were sequenced from genomic DNA with the immunoSEQ hsTCRB assay version 4 in survey mode. For TCRbeta sequencing, genomic DNA was diluted to 9.5 to 10 ng/uL, with up to 1 ug used per sample. From the authors' description of their analysis: TCRbeta data analysis was done in ImmunoSeq Analyzer 3.0, and diversity was calculated on productive nucleotide rearrangements. Using the Immunarch R package, lower-bound TCR diversity was estimated with the improved Chao index and clonality was estimated with the Gini coefficient. Different nucleotide rearrangements encoding the same CDR3beta amino acid sequence were counted as distinct clonotypes. TCRbeta sequences significantly enriched in antigen-responding cells relative to anti-CD3/anti-CD28-activated cells were identified by differential abundance analysis. TCRs were clustered by predicted peptide-MHC specificity with GLIPH2, both within individual participants and across merged participant data sets. The immuneACCESS repertoire file appears here via TCRdb, limited to in-frame rearrangements. These files lack a portion of the clones; in checked studies, under half of the deficit traces to unresolved V genes, and the cause of the others is not known. The V and J calls and clone size were taken over from that table, and D and trimming were inferred from the DNA. The sample data list around 60,000 clones, and approximately 75% of these were observed just once. The ten largest clones represent more than 1.5% of the sample.

The treatment or condition label on this specimen signifies: suppressive antiretroviral therapy. A pool of overlapping HIV-1 Gag 15-mer peptides, at approximately 0.95 ug per peptide per mL, was used to stimulate the cells. Memory populations depleted of antigen-responding cells were obtained by sorting nonresponding CD40L-negative CD69-negative CD45RO-high memory CD4+ T cells. HIV-1-infected adults in whom suppressive ART had been started during chronic infection were enrolled as participants. For at least 4 years, the participants' plasma HIV-1 RNA had been undetectable, below 50 copies/mL. To be included, participants needed a CD4+ T cell count above 400 cells/uL and a positive CMV serology. Before stimulation, PBMCs were isolated using density centrifugation and then depleted of CD8+ T cells. Stimulation of CD8-depleted PBMCs was carried out for more than 15 hours with anti-CD28/CD49d costimulation, CD40-blocking antibody and enfuvirtide, to prevent new infections. Cell sorting was performed on a Beckman Coulter MoFlo Legacy or XDP sorter, and dead cells were excluded with propidium iodide. Genomic DNA was extracted using the QIAamp DNA Mini Kit for samples with more than one million cells and using the Quick-DNA Microprep Kit for all other samples.

On this clone itself: Its recognized antigen is unknown. No much larger clone is present one base from it, and per-base qualities are unavailable.

The CDR3, cysteine through phenylalanine, is 14 amino acids long. CDR3 DNA only is kept here, 42 bases in frame from base 1. Based on the germline V gene, the CDR1 and CDR2 sequences are MDHEN and SYDVKM. The germline ends are 9 bases apart after V is trimmed by 6 bases and J by 0 bases. The rearrangement joined TRBV28 to TRBJ1-5; the D gene is possibly TRBD1, with 5 bases matching. The receptor was isolated from an adult man with HIV who was CMV-seropositive. The specimen comprised CD4+ T cells sorted from PBMCs after roughly 17-hour stimulation, sampled from a patient who received antiretroviral therapy. What this sample's cell subset or site label stands for: CD40L-CD69- CD45RO-high memory CD4 T cells not responding to Gag peptides. The DNA is as follows: TGTGCCAGCAGGCCCAGGGATAGCAATCAGCCCCAGCATTTT. Translated, this gives CASRPRDSNQPQHF.